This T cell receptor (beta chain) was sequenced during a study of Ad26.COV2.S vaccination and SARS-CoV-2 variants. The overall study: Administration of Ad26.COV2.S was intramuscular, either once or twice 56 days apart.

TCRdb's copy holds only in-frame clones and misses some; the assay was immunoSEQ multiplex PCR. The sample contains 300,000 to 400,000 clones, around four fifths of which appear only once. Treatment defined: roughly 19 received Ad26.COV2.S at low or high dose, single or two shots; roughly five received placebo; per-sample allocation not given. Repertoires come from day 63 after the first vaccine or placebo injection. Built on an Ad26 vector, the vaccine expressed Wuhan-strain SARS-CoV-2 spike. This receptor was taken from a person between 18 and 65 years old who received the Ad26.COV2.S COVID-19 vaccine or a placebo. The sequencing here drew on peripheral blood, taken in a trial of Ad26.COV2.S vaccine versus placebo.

The DNA for the CDR3 is TGTGCCAGCAGTCGAGGCATCCGTGAGCAGTTCTTC. Translation gives CASSRGIREQFF. V gene TRBV25-1 combines with J gene TRBJ2-1; D ambiguous. V was trimmed by 5 bases and J by 9 bases, leaving 11 bases between them. The CDR3 has 12 amino acids. CDR1 and CDR2 from the germline V gene are MGHDK and SYGVNS.